This record concerns one TCR beta chain sequence. The antigen is not known. The sample comes from a study of cytomegalovirus exposure and HLA in healthy donors. The study, taken as a whole, reports: Later analysis suggested most CMV-associated TCR beta chains were HLA-restricted.

The PCR made use of 60 Vbeta and 13 Jbeta primers. Some clones are missing from TCRdb's copy, which holds only in-frame ones; the method was immunoSEQ multiplex PCR. This sample yields roughly 100,000 clones, of which around 85% are seen a single time; approximately 6.9% belongs to the top ten. The CDR3 totals 13 residues. Germline V gene data show CDR1 as MNHEY and CDR2 as SVGAGI. The rearrangement uses TRBV6-5 and TRBJ2-5; D not resolved. The DNA end is a closer match to TRBJ2-7, so the J assignment may be wrong. This clonotype was sampled from a man aged 25 to 45 in good health and CMV-seropositive. Sequencing used PBMCs. The CDR3 region is CASSYGPQSEQYF. The CDR3, as DNA: TGTGCCAGCAGTTACGGGCCCCAATCCGAGCAGTACTTC.